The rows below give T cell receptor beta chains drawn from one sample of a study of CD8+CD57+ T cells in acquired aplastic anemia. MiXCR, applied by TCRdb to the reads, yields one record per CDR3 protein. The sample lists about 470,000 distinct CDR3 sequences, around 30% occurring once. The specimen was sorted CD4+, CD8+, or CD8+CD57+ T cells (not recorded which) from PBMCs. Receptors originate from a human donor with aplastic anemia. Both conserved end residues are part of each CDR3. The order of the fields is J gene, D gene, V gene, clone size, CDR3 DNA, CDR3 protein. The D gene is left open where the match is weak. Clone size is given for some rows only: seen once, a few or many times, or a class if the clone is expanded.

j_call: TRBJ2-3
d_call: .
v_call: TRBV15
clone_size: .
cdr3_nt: TGTGCCACCAGCAGGACCACCGGGACCGGTGTCACAGATACGCAGTATTTT
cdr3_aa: CATSRTTGTGVTDTQYF

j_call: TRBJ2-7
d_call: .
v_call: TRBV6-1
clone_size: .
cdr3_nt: TGTGCCAGCTCACCACTATGGTCGCGGAGCTCCTACGAGCAGTACTTC
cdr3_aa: CASSPLWSRSSYEQYF

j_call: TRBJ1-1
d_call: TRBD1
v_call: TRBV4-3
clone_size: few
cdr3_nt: TGCGCCAGCAGCCAAGATGGGGGACAGTATGAAGCTTTCTTT
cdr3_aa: CASSQDGGQYEAFF

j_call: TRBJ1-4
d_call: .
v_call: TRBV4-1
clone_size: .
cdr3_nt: TGCGCCAGCAGCCAAATAGGCCAGGGTGAAGAAAAACTGTTTTTT
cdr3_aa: CASSQIGQGEEKLFF

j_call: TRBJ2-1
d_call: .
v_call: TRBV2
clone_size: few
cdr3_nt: TGTGCCAGCAGTGATGAGCCGGGCTCCGGACCCTACAATGAGCAGTTCTTC
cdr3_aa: CASSDEPGSGPYNEQFF

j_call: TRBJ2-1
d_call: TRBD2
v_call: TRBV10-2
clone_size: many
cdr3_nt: TGCGCCAGCAGTGAGGCGGGACTAGCGAAATACAATGAGCAGTTCTTC
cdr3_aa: CASSEAGLAKYNEQFF

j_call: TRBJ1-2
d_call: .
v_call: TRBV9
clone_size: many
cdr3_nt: TGTGCCAGCAGCGCCTCCTCCCCCCACTATGGCTACACCTTC
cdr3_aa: CASSASSPHYGYTF

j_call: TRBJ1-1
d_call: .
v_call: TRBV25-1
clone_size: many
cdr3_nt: TGTGCCAGCAGTATCCCAGTTCGAGGGGGAACTGAAGCTTTCTTT
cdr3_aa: CASSIPVRGGTEAFF

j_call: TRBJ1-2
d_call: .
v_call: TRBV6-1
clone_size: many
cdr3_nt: TGTGCCAGCAGTGAACGGAGGGGCTACGATGGCTACACCTTC
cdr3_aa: CASSERRGYDGYTF

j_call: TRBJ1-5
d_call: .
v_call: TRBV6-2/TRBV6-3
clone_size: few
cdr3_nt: TGTGCCAGCACCACTAGGGGACGGTACAATCAGCCCCAGCATTTT
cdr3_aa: CASTTRGRYNQPQHF

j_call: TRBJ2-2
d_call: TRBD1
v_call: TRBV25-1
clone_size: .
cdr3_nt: TGTGCCAGCAGTTTGGACAGGGGAAGTCACGGGGAGCTGTTTTTT
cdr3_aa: CASSLDRGSHGELFF

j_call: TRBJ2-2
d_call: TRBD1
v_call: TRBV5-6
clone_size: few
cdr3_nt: TGTGCCAGCAGCTCATCAGGGGGCGGTGGCACCGGGGAGCTGTTTTTT
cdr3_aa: CASSSSGGGGTGELFF